A single sample is the source of the 19 T cell receptor beta chains below, sequenced in a study of blood T cell repertoires in COVID-19. Some clones are missing from TCRdb's copy, which holds only in-frame ones; the method was immunoSEQ multiplex PCR. The table lists about 140,000 clones, approximately 86% of them singletons. Sequencing was carried out using peripheral blood. The receptor set was obtained from a woman in her sixties or seventies with acute or convalescent COVID-19.

The chain combines TRBV19 with TRBJ2-7, with D possibly TRBD1 on 5 matching bases. Germline CDR1 reads LNHDA; CDR2 reads SQIVND (reference sequence). The CDR3 covers 14 residues. V gave up 5 bases and J gave up 4 bases, with 15 bases separating them. The CDR3 nucleotides read TGTGCCAGTAGTTCTAGACAGTTGCCTTACGAGCAGTACTTC. Its translation: CASSSRQLPYEQYF.

The rearrangement uses TRBV11-3 and TRBJ2-3, with TRBD2 matching over 9 bases. The CDR3 has 16 amino acids. Germline V gene data show CDR1 as SGHNT and CDR2 as YENEEA. With 1 base clipped from V and 3 bases from J, the junction kept 5 bases outside the gene matches. The CDR3 here is CASSLGFAGGTDTQYF. In DNA form, the CDR3 reads TGTGCCAGCAGCTTAGGATTCGCGGGGGGGACAGATACGCAGTATTTT.

The chain couples TRBV5-1 to TRBJ1-2; D might be TRBD1 (5 bases). Per the germline V gene, CDR1 is SGHRS and CDR2 is YFSETQ. Trimming took off 5 bases at V and 0 bases at J, with 14 bases between the two ends. The length of the CDR3 is 15 residues. CDR3 DNA sequence: TGCGCCAGCAGTTCCTATGACAGCCCTAACTATGGCTACACCTTC. Its protein is CASSSYDSPNYGYTF.

The chain links TRBV5-1 to TRBJ2-3; 11 bases match TRBD2. With V trimmed by 0 bases and J by 2 bases, 11 bases remained unmatched. CDR1 and CDR2 from the germline V gene are SGHRS and YFSETQ. There are 19 residues in the CDR3. The DNA for the CDR3 is TGCGCCAGCAGCTTGGGATTTAGACTAGCGGGAAACCACACAGATACGCAGTATTTT. It encodes CASSLGFRLAGNHTDTQYF.

This clone was counted once. The V gene is TRBV4-2, the J gene TRBJ2-2, with 7 bases lining up with TRBD2. The CDR3 contains 17 residues. The V segment lost 2 bases and the J segment 0 bases; nucleotides outside the gene matches: 6. CDR1 LGHNA and CDR2 YNFKEQ come from the germline V gene. The CDR3 DNA follows: TGTGCCAGCAGCCAATTCGGGCGGGGGTCGAACACCGGGGAGCTGTTTTTT. Amino acids: CASSQFGRGSNTGELFF.

V is TRBV20-1 and J is TRBJ2-7; D may be TRBD1 (6 bases). Trimming took off 6 bases at V and 3 bases at J, with 15 bases between the two ends. Germline CDR1 and CDR2: DFQATT and SNEGSKA (reference sequence). This CDR3 spans 13 amino acids. The CDR3 protein is CSASLRQDYEQYF. CDR3 bases: TGCAGTGCAAGTCTTAGACAGGACTACGAGCAGTACTTC.

The V gene is TRBV9, the J gene TRBJ2-1; 9 bases fit TRBD2. The V gene end was trimmed by 0 bases and the J gene end by 3 bases; junction bases not matched to a gene: 4. Germline V lookup: CDR1 SGDLS, CDR2 YYNGEE. The CDR3 has 16 residues. CDR3 nucleotides: TGTGCCAGCAGCGTAGTGGGTAGCGGGGGCTACAATGAGCAGTTCTTC. It encodes CASSVVGSGGYNEQFF.

The chain links TRBV19 to TRBJ2-1, with 10 bases fitting TRBD2. With 1 base clipped from V and 11 bases from J, the junction kept 5 bases outside the gene matches. Germline V gene data show CDR1 as LNHDA and CDR2 as SQIVND (reference sequence). The CDR3 length is 14 residues. The CDR3 loop is CASSIGASGGKQFF. CDR3 nucleotide sequence: TGTGCCAGTAGTATAGGGGCTAGCGGGGGCAAGCAGTTCTTC.

V usage is TRBV5-6 and J usage is TRBJ1-4; 8 nucleotides match TRBD1. CDR1 and CDR2 from the germline V gene are SGHDT and YYEEEE. Trimming at V came to 3 bases and at J to 3 bases, leaving 1 base not matched to a gene. This CDR3 region has 14 residues. CDR3 amino acids: CASSSQGANEKLFF. Written as DNA, the CDR3 is TGTGCCAGCAGCTCACAGGGGGCTAATGAAAAACTGTTTTTT.

The genes are TRBV20-1 and TRBJ1-1, with D hard to call. Germline V gene sequence: CDR1 DFQATT, CDR2 SNEGSKA (reference sequence). The CDR3 spans 13 residues. The ends were cut back, 3 bases at V and 0 bases at J, with 8 bases in the middle. The CDR3 sequence is CSASAVMNTEAFF. DNA of the CDR3: TGCAGTGCTAGTGCAGTAATGAACACTGAAGCTTTCTTT.

V is TRBV6-2 or TRBV6-3 and J is TRBJ2-5; possible D gene TRBD2, 6 bases. This CDR3 has 13 residues. V shed 2 bases and J shed 5 bases, with 9 bases lying between them. Germline V gene lookup returns CDR1 MNHEY and CDR2 SVGEGT. The CDR3 nucleotides read TGTGCCAGCAGTTACAGACTAGGGGAGACCCAGTACTTC. Protein sequence: CASSYRLGETQYF.

The CDR3 is CASSRGGSSYNEQFF. DNA of the CDR3: TGTGCCAGCAGTAGGGGGGGGAGCTCCTACAATGAGCAGTTCTTC. This chain links TRBV28 with TRBJ2-1; D might be TRBD2 (7 bases). Deletions cut 5 bases from V and 0 bases from J, with 11 bases between. This CDR3 spans 15 amino acids. Per germline, CDR1 MDHEN and CDR2 SYDVKM.

The chain recombines TRBV6-2 or TRBV6-3 with TRBJ1-1; D not certain. CDR1 is MNHEY, CDR2 SVGEGT, per germline. V lost 1 base, J lost 0 bases, and 6 bases lay in between. The CDR3 runs to 14 residues. In DNA form, the CDR3 reads TGTGCCAGCAGTTACTTAGAATTGAACACTGAAGCTTTCTTT. Its translation is CASSYLELNTEAFF.

CDR3 protein: CASSLFTPRAEEQYF. CDR3 bases: TGTGCCAGCAGCTTATTCACCCCGCGGGCGGAGGAGCAGTACTTC. The chain recombines TRBV7-9 with TRBJ2-7; D may be TRBD2 (5 bases). CDR1 is SEHNR and CDR2 is FQNEAQ in the germline V gene (reference sequence). The CDR3 has 15 amino acids. Trimming took 2 bases from V and 7 from J, leaving 18 bases between them.

This clone turned up a few times. V and J are TRBV6-2 or TRBV6-3 and TRBJ1-2; 8 bases are a match to TRBD1. The CDR3 contains 15 residues. V was pared by 2 bases and J by 6 bases, with 8 bases of the junction left unmatched. The germline V gene encodes CDR1 MNHEY and CDR2 SVGEGT. This CDR3 is CASSYGQGGSHGYTF. The DNA of the CDR3 is TGTGCCAGCAGTTACGGACAGGGAGGTTCGCATGGCTACACCTTC.

The chain recombines TRBV9 with TRBJ2-4; 9 nucleotides match TRBD2. This CDR3 contains 17 residues. V shed 0 bases and J 8 bases; nucleotides not matched to a gene: 12. From germline, CDR1 is SGDLS and CDR2 YYNGEE. The CDR3 sequence is CASSVEPLLAGGDIQYF. The CDR3 coding sequence is TGTGCCAGCAGCGTAGAGCCCCTTTTGGCGGGGGGGGACATTCAGTACTTC.

This clone has a single count. The chain carries TRBV5-5 and TRBJ2-7; possible D gene TRBD2, 7 bases. Trimming shortened V by 0 bases and J by 5 bases, and 18 bases separated the two germline ends. Germline values: CDR1 SGHKS, CDR2 YYEKEE (reference sequence). The CDR3 runs 16 residues. DNA of the CDR3: TGTGCCAGCAGCTTGGCCCTGTGGGGGGGGCCCAACGAGCAGTACTTC. Translation: CASSLALWGGPNEQYF. The full variable domain, its missing parts supplied by reference TRBV5-5 and TRBJ2-7, is DAGVTQSPTHLIKTRGQQVTLRCSPISGHKSVSWYQQVLGQGPQFIFQYYEKEERGRGNFPDRFSARQFPNYSSELNVNALLLGDSALYLCASSLALWGGPNEQYFGPGTRLTVT.

The CDR3, as DNA: TGCGCCAGCCCCCGGGTCAGAGGGCACTATGGCTACACCTTC. This gives the protein CASPRVRGHYGYTF. The gene calls are TRBV5-1 and TRBJ1-2; D is unclear. CDR3 length: 14 residues. The V end was cut by 7 bases, the J end by 3 bases, with 16 bases between. Germline V CDR1 and CDR2: SGHRS, YFSETQ. Combining the CDR3 with reference TRBV5-1 and TRBJ1-2 gives the whole variable domain KAGVTQTPRYLIKTRGQQVTLSCSPISGHRSVSWYQQTPGQGLQFLFEYFSETQRNKGNFPGRFSGRQFSNSRSEMNVSTLELGDSALYLCASPRVRGHYGYTFGSGTRLTVV.

The J gene is TRBJ1-4, the V gene TRBV3-1 (or the pseudogene TRBV3-2); no definite D call. CDR1 LGHDT and CDR2 YNNKEL come from the germline V gene (reference sequence). This CDR3 region has 17 residues. V lost 3 bases, J lost 7 bases, and 21 bases lay in between. CDR3 coding DNA: TGTGCCAGCAGCCACGGCGCCTCCGGGAATCGGGGTGAAAAACTGTTTTTT. Amino acid sequence: CASSHGASGNRGEKLFF.